Sequencing of this T cell receptor (beta chain) was carried out in a study of blood T cell repertoires in COVID-19. The CDR3 has 17 amino acids. With 4 bases removed from V and 0 bases from J, the gap between germline ends came to 17 bases. Per the germline V gene, CDR1 is SGHKS and CDR2 is YYEKEE (reference sequence). Per the original methods: Reference gene primers were amplified, and this amplification served to estimate nucleated cell counts. Clones were read by immunoSEQ multiplex PCR, and TCRdb kept only the in-frame ones, dropping some. V and J calls and clone size are as listed in that table; D and trimming were resolved from the DNA. The data hold about 150,000 clones, with roughly 80% observed a single time.

What was sequenced was peripheral blood. The gene calls are TRBV5-5 and TRBJ1-3; D may be TRBD1 (6 bases). This TCR was sampled from a man aged 55-75 years with acute or convalescent COVID-19. The CDR3 loop is CASSRTQGKDSGNTIYF. The CDR3 bases are TGTGCCAGCAGCAGGACGCAGGGGAAGGACTCTGGAAACACCATATATTTT. The whole variable domain, filled in from reference TRBV5-5 and TRBJ1-3, reads DAGVTQSPTHLIKTRGQQVTLRCSPISGHKSVSWYQQVLGQGPQFIFQYYEKEERGRGNFPDRFSARQFPNYSSELNVNALLLGDSALYLCASSRTQGKDSGNTIYFGEGSWLTVV.